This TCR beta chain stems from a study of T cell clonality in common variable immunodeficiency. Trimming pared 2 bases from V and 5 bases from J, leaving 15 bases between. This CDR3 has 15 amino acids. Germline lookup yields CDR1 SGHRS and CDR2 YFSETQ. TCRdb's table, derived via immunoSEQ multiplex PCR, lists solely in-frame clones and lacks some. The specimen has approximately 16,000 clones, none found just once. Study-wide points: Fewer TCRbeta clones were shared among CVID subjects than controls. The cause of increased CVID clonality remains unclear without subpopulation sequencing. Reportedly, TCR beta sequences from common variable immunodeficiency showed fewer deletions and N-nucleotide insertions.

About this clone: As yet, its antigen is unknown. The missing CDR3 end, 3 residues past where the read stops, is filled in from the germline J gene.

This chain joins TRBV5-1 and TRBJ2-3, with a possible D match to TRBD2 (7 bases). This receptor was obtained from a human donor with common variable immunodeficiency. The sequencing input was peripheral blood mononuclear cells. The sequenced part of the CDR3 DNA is TGCGCCAGCAGCTTAAACGGGGGGCTCGAAGATACG. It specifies CASSLNGGLEDT. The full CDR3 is CASSLNGGLEDTQYF.